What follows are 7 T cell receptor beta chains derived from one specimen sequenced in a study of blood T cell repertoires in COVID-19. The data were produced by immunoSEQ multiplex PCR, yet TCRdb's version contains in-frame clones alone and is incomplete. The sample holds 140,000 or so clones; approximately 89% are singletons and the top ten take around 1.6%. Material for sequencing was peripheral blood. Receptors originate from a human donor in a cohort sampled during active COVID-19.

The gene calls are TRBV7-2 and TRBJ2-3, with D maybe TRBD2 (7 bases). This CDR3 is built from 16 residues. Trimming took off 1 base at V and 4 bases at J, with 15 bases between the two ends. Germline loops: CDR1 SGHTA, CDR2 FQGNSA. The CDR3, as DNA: TGTGCCAGCAGCTTAGAGGGGGGGATGCGGGCAGATACGCAGTATTTT. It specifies CASSLEGGMRADTQYF.

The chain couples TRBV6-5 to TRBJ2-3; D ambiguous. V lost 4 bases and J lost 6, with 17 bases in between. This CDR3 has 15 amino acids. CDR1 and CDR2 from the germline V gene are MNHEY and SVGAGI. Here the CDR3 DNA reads TGTGCCAGCAGTTGGAGCTCGCCCCAAGAGGATACGCAGTATTTT. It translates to CASSWSSPQEDTQYF.

The CDR3 DNA sequence: TGTGCCAGCAGCTCCAGCGGGGGATTTTCTTACGAGCAGTACTTC. Its protein is CASSSSGGFSYEQYF. J is TRBJ2-7 and V is TRBV7-6, with 8 nucleotides matching TRBD2. This CDR3 is 15 amino acids long. V lost 4 bases to trimming and J lost 4 bases; unmatched junction nucleotides: 9. Germline CDR1 reads SGHVS; CDR2 reads FNYEAQ.

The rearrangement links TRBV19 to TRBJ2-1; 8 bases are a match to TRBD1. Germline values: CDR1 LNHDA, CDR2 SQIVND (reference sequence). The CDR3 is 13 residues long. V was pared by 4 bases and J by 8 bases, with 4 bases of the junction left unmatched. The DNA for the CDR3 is TGTGCCAGTAGTACAGACAGGGGACATGAGCAGTTCTTC. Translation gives CASSTDRGHEQFF.

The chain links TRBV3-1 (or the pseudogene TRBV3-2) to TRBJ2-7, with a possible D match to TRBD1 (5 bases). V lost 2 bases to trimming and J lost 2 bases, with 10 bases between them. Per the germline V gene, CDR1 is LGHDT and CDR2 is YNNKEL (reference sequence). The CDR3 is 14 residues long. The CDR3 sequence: CASSQNDRPYEQYF. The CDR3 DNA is TGTGCCAGCAGCCAAAATGACAGACCCTACGAGCAGTACTTC.

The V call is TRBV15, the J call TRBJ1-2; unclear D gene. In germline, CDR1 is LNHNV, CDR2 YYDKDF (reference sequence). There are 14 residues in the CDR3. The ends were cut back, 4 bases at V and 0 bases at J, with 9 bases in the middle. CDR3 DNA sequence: TGTGCCACCAGCACACTACCAGCTAACTATGGCTACACCTTC. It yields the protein CATSTLPANYGYTF. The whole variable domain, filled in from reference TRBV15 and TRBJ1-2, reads DAMVIQNPRYQVTQFGKPVTLSCSQTLNHNVMYWYQQKSSQAPKLLFHYYDKDFNNEADTPDNFQSRRPNTSFCFLDIRSPGLGDTAMYLCATSTLPANYGYTFGSGTRLTVV.

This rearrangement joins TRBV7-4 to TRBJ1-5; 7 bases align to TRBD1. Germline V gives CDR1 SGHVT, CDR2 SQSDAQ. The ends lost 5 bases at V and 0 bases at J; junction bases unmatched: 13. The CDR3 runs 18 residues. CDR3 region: CASSTDRDRIYSNQPQHF. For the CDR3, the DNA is TGTGCCAGCAGCACAGACCGGGACAGAATATATAGCAATCAGCCCCAGCATTTT.